The rows below give T cell receptor beta chains drawn from one sample of a study of cytomegalovirus exposure and HLA in healthy donors. The table came from immunoSEQ multiplex PCR; TCRdb's copy has only in-frame clones and leaves some out. This sample's clone table lists some 75,000 clones. Sequenced sample: PBMCs. Source of these receptors: a middle-aged man in good health and CMV-seronegative. The CDR3 runs from the conserved cysteine through the conserved F or W. The D gene is left open where the match is weak. Size tells how often a clone was seen (once, few, many) or the class of an expanded clone, and some rows leave it out.

clone_size: .
d_call: .
v_call: TRBV18
j_call: TRBJ2-3
cdr3_aa: CASSPNTDTQYF
cdr3_nt: TGTGCCAGCTCACCTAACACAGATACGCAGTATTTT

clone_size: .
d_call: TRBD2
v_call: TRBV28
j_call: TRBJ2-7
cdr3_aa: CASSGPTSGSPYEQYF
cdr3_nt: TGTGCCAGCAGTGGGCCGACTAGCGGGTCACCCTACGAGCAGTACTTC

clone_size: .
d_call: TRBD2
v_call: TRBV30
j_call: TRBJ2-3
cdr3_aa: CAWSGTSGPTDTQYF
cdr3_nt: TGTGCCTGGTCCGGGACTAGCGGGCCGACAGATACGCAGTATTTT

clone_size: .
d_call: TRBD2
v_call: TRBV19
j_call: TRBJ2-7
cdr3_aa: CASSIGGGLIYEQYF
cdr3_nt: TGTGCCAGTAGTATTGGCGGGGGGCTAATTTACGAGCAGTACTTC

clone_size: .
d_call: .
v_call: TRBV11-3
j_call: TRBJ1-1
cdr3_aa: CASSFQGNTEAFF
cdr3_nt: TGTGCCAGCAGCTTCCAGGGGAACACTGAAGCTTTCTTT

clone_size: .
d_call: .
v_call: TRBV19
j_call: TRBJ2-1
cdr3_aa: CASSRVGSDEQFF
cdr3_nt: TGTGCCAGTAGTAGGGTGGGGAGCGATGAGCAGTTCTTC

clone_size: .
d_call: TRBD1
v_call: TRBV2
j_call: TRBJ2-7
cdr3_aa: CASSDDRGVDEQYF
cdr3_nt: TGTGCCAGCAGTGACGACAGGGGAGTCGACGAGCAGTACTTC

clone_size: .
d_call: .
v_call: TRBV10-2
j_call: TRBJ2-7
cdr3_aa: CASSERGGYEQYF
cdr3_nt: TGCGCCAGCAGTGAACGAGGGGGCTACGAGCAGTACTTC

clone_size: .
d_call: .
v_call: TRBV7-9
j_call: TRBJ1-6
cdr3_aa: CASRNQGRGYNSPLHF
cdr3_nt: TGTGCCAGCAGAAATCAGGGAAGGGGTTATAATTCACCCCTCCACTTT

clone_size: .
d_call: TRBD1
v_call: TRBV18
j_call: TRBJ1-2
cdr3_aa: CASSPQGQPYGYTF
cdr3_nt: TGTGCCAGCTCACCCCAGGGACAGCCCTATGGCTACACCTTC

clone_size: .
d_call: TRBD1
v_call: TRBV28
j_call: TRBJ2-7
cdr3_aa: CASSKGIGTGRYEQYF
cdr3_nt: TGTGCCAGCAGTAAGGGCATCGGGACAGGGCGCTACGAGCAGTACTTC

clone_size: .
d_call: TRBD1
v_call: TRBV7-8
j_call: TRBJ2-7
cdr3_aa: CASSVGQSYEQYF
cdr3_nt: TGTGCCAGCAGCGTGGGACAGAGCTACGAGCAGTACTTC

clone_size: .
d_call: TRBD2
v_call: TRBV30
j_call: TRBJ2-5
cdr3_aa: CAWSLARGGETQYF
cdr3_nt: TGTGCCTGGAGCTTAGCCCGGGGGGGAGAGACCCAGTACTTC

clone_size: .
d_call: .
v_call: TRBV2
j_call: TRBJ2-7
cdr3_aa: CASSLLSPGYEQYF
cdr3_nt: TGTGCCAGCAGTCTTTTGTCGCCGGGCTACGAGCAGTACTTC

clone_size: .
d_call: TRBD2
v_call: TRBV6-5
j_call: TRBJ2-7
cdr3_aa: CASSYSLNAGGGEQYF
cdr3_nt: TGTGCCAGCAGTTACTCCCTAAATGCGGGGGGAGGCGAGCAGTACTTC

clone_size: .
d_call: TRBD2
v_call: TRBV5-1
j_call: TRBJ2-5
cdr3_aa: CASSSRGGETQYF
cdr3_nt: TGCGCCAGCAGCTCCCGGGGGGGAGAGACCCAGTACTTC

clone_size: .
d_call: TRBD1
v_call: TRBV6-4
j_call: TRBJ2-7
cdr3_aa: CASSGQLYEQYF
cdr3_nt: TGTGCCAGTTCGGGACAGCTATACGAGCAGTACTTC

clone_size: .
d_call: TRBD1
v_call: TRBV27
j_call: TRBJ2-1
cdr3_aa: CASRAGQDHNEQFF
cdr3_nt: TGTGCCAGCAGGGCGGGACAGGATCACAATGAGCAGTTCTTC

clone_size: .
d_call: .
v_call: TRBV15
j_call: TRBJ2-7
cdr3_aa: CATSRMRSEQYF
cdr3_nt: TGTGCCACCAGCAGGATGCGTTCCGAGCAGTACTTC

clone_size: .
d_call: .
v_call: TRBV2
j_call: TRBJ1-4
cdr3_aa: CASDPLTEGGEKLFF
cdr3_nt: TGTGCCAGCGACCCCCTGACAGAGGGAGGTGAAAAACTGTTTTTT

clone_size: .
d_call: TRBD1
v_call: TRBV6-1
j_call: TRBJ2-2
cdr3_aa: CASIGTGVTGELFF
cdr3_nt: TGTGCCAGCATTGGGACAGGGGTCACCGGGGAGCTGTTTTTT

clone_size: .
d_call: .
v_call: TRBV6-1
j_call: TRBJ2-3
cdr3_aa: CASSSTPTDTQYF
cdr3_nt: TGTGCCAGCAGCTCCACACCCACGGATACGCAGTATTTT

clone_size: .
d_call: .
v_call: TRBV7-2
j_call: TRBJ1-1
cdr3_aa: CASSLRGGTEAFF
cdr3_nt: TGTGCCAGCAGCTTACGGGGGGGCACTGAAGCTTTCTTT

clone_size: .
d_call: .
v_call: TRBV10-3
j_call: TRBJ2-1
cdr3_aa: CAISESGLARNEQFF
cdr3_nt: TGTGCCATCAGTGAGTCCGGTCTAGCAAGGAATGAGCAGTTCTTC

clone_size: .
d_call: TRBD1
v_call: TRBV7-2
j_call: TRBJ2-1
cdr3_aa: CASSPGQGSYNEQFF
cdr3_nt: TGTGCCAGCAGCCCGGGACAGGGTAGCTACAATGAGCAGTTCTTC

clone_size: .
d_call: .
v_call: TRBV6-1
j_call: TRBJ2-5
cdr3_aa: CASPRAGTQETQYF
cdr3_nt: TGTGCCAGCCCCCGCGCGGGGACTCAAGAGACCCAGTACTTC

clone_size: .
d_call: TRBD1
v_call: TRBV2
j_call: TRBJ2-5
cdr3_aa: CASSGDRNIYYF
cdr3_nt: TGTGCCAGCAGCGGGGACAGAAACATATACTACTTC

clone_size: .
d_call: .
v_call: TRBV18
j_call: TRBJ1-5
cdr3_aa: CASSPKQGNQPQHF
cdr3_nt: TGTGCCAGCTCACCGAAACAGGGTAATCAGCCCCAGCATTTT

clone_size: .
d_call: TRBD1
v_call: TRBV7-9
j_call: TRBJ1-2
cdr3_aa: CASSERTGGYGYTF
cdr3_nt: TGTGCCAGCAGCGAAAGGACAGGGGGCTATGGCTACACCTTC

clone_size: .
d_call: .
v_call: TRBV5-1
j_call: TRBJ1-2
cdr3_aa: CASSSDGGGYTF
cdr3_nt: TGCGCCAGCAGCTCGGACGGGGGGGGCTACACCTTC

clone_size: .
d_call: TRBD2
v_call: TRBV25-1
j_call: TRBJ2-5
cdr3_aa: CASSPLDGRGETQYF
cdr3_nt: TGTGCCAGCAGTCCTCTAGACGGGAGGGGAGAGACCCAGTACTTC

clone_size: .
d_call: .
v_call: TRBV30
j_call: TRBJ1-4
cdr3_aa: CAWSVYGGEKLFF
cdr3_nt: TGTGCCTGGAGTGTTTACGGCGGTGAAAAACTGTTTTTT

clone_size: .
d_call: .
v_call: TRBV10-2
j_call: TRBJ2-7
cdr3_aa: CASLRTPGEQYF
cdr3_nt: TGCGCCAGCCTAAGGACCCCGGGGGAGCAGTACTTC

clone_size: .
d_call: TRBD2
v_call: TRBV9
j_call: TRBJ2-7
cdr3_aa: CASSVGPGGVAYEQYF
cdr3_nt: TGTGCCAGCAGCGTAGGTCCCGGGGGGGTTGCCTACGAGCAGTACTTC

clone_size: .
d_call: TRBD1
v_call: TRBV5-1
j_call: TRBJ2-3
cdr3_aa: CASSLRVGGQGGTDTQYF
cdr3_nt: TGCGCCAGCAGCTTGAGAGTAGGCGGGCAGGGGGGCACAGATACGCAGTATTTT

clone_size: .
d_call: .
v_call: TRBV7-9
j_call: TRBJ2-7
cdr3_aa: CASTMGPGVSYEQYF
cdr3_nt: TGTGCCAGCACCATGGGGCCAGGGGTCTCCTACGAGCAGTACTTC

clone_size: .
d_call: .
v_call: TRBV7-2
j_call: TRBJ2-7
cdr3_aa: CASSLAGPGFSYEQYF
cdr3_nt: TGTGCCAGCAGCTTAGCAGGCCCGGGTTTCTCCTACGAGCAGTACTTC

clone_size: .
d_call: TRBD2
v_call: TRBV4-1
j_call: TRBJ2-1
cdr3_aa: CASRRLAGNEQFF
cdr3_nt: TGCGCCAGCAGGAGACTAGCGGGGAATGAGCAGTTCTTC

clone_size: medium-sized
d_call: .
v_call: TRBV4-1
j_call: TRBJ1-1
cdr3_aa: CASSQDRRGTEAFF
cdr3_nt: TGCGCCAGCAGCCAAGACAGACGAGGTACTGAAGCTTTCTTT

clone_size: .
d_call: .
v_call: TRBV5-1
j_call: TRBJ2-1
cdr3_aa: CASSLDGGYNEQFF
cdr3_nt: TGCGCCAGCAGCTTGGACGGGGGCTACAATGAGCAGTTCTTC

clone_size: .
d_call: .
v_call: TRBV7-2
j_call: TRBJ1-2
cdr3_aa: CASSLARGSNYGYTF
cdr3_nt: TGTGCCAGCAGCTTAGCTAGGGGCAGCAACTATGGCTACACCTTC

clone_size: .
d_call: .
v_call: TRBV2
j_call: TRBJ2-4
cdr3_aa: CASTLPSMLAKNIQYF
cdr3_nt: TGTGCCAGCACCCTACCCTCCATGTTAGCCAAAAACATTCAGTACTTC